This T cell receptor (beta chain) was captured by sequencing in a study of human T cells and chemical hapten exposure. MiXCR, applied by TCRdb to the RACE reads, yields one record per CDR3 protein. Among roughly 200,000 distinct CDR3 sequences listed, about 22% were seen once. This clonotype has a handful of counts. The time point here: patch test 3, about 24 weeks after DPC sensitization. Treatment defined: therapeutic diphenylcyclopropenone sensitization with weekly scalp DPC. The study enrolled 18 to 70-year-old alopecia patients suitable for DPC. CDR3 length equals 17 residues. Germline V gene data show CDR1 as SGHVS and CDR2 as FQNEAQ. Trimming took off 2 bases at V and 10 bases at J, with 21 bases between the two ends.

The chain combines TRBV7-8 with TRBJ1-6; D is ambiguous. Here the sequenced sample was whole blood, taken in connection with sensitization to the hapten diphenylcyclopropenone (DPC). The clonotype comes from a woman between 40 and 50 years old with alopecia areata. Some clones in this sample may be carry-over from other donors' samples. In DNA form, the CDR3 reads TGTGCCAGCAGCTTAACGTTTTCGAGAGGGAATAGCTCACCCCTCCACTTT. Translation gives CASSLTFSRGNSSPLHF.